This TCR beta chain was found in a study of regulatory T cells in long-lasting Graves disease (dated by TCRdb to the early 2020s). Describing the broader study: Persistent Graves' disease was defined as antithyroid drug treatment for over 5 years with persistently positive TSH receptor autoantibodies. This study used TCR sequencing and RNA sequencing of peripheral blood to compare persistent Graves' disease patients against newly diagnosed Graves' disease patients. The study was conducted in China and was registered as a clinical trial. A total of roughly 33 samples were covered by TCR sequencing, comprising approximately 13 persistent and around 20 newly diagnosed Graves' disease patients. On average, persistent Graves' disease patients in the clinical cohort had been on antithyroid drugs for about 9.3 years. The research as a whole found: Only peripheral blood was studied, because thyroid tissue, the primary lesion, was inaccessible. Compared with newly diagnosed patients, patients with persistent Graves' disease had lower TCR Shannon entropy and fewer highly expanded clones, which suggests clonal expansion. As a limitation, the authors acknowledged that the small sample size may reduce accuracy. Persistent disease showed preferential use of TRBV28, TRBJ1-2 and TRBJ2-5, whereas newly diagnosed disease favored TRBV20-1 and TRBJ2-1. Persistent patients shared more public clonotypes among themselves (around 3,000) than newly diagnosed patients did (more than 850). Sequencing and analysis were restricted to the TCR beta chain.

What the time point label conveys for this sample: persistent/refractory GD, antithyroid drugs over 5 years with positive TRAb. For both TCR sequencing and RNA sequencing, RNA was extracted from PBMCs in TRIzol. Graves' disease was diagnosed according to American Thyroid Association guidelines. Recruitment of patients was carried out at an endocrinology department in Xi'an, China. Each patient gave approximately 9.7 milliliters of peripheral blood, collected in an EDTA anticoagulant tube. Ficoll Paque Plus density gradient separation was used to isolate PBMCs, and no additional T cell sorting was done. RNA quality was checked with an Agilent 2100 Bioanalyzer and agarose gel, and concentration with a NanoDrop 2000. On this clonotype itself: Its antigen specificity is not known. No per-base quality is available; no much larger clone lies one base away.

Library preparation employed multiplex PCR. TCRdb lists the instrument as Illumina HiSeq 4000. iRepertoire HTBI primers and Arm-PCR amplification of CDR3 regions were used to construct TCR beta libraries. PCR products were gel purified before sequencing. Processing in the source paper ran as follows. Gene usage analysis of CDR3 amino acid clonotypes used the 60 to 80 TRBV and some 13 TRBJ segments found across samples. COPE and FqMerger were used to merge filtered high-quality paired reads into contigs. BLAST was used to align contigs to IMGT TRBV, TRBD and TRBJ reference genes, and CDR3 was defined according to IMGT. Clonotypes above 0.1% frequency were classified as highly expanded clones. Repertoire diversity was measured by Shannon entropy, and V-J evenness by the Gini coefficient. A clonotype found in more than one individual was treated as public. The raw public data were reprocessed by TCRdb itself: fastp quality trimming at Q25, MiXCR clonotype calling, in-frame beta chains only. Identical CDR3 protein sequences are pooled into one entry, listed with their most common genes and DNA. The V and J calls come from TCRdb's annotation, not from the publication. The sample yields under 350,000 distinct CDR3 sequences; approximately 20% were counted once. The top ten clones comprise just over 55% of the sample.

V is reduced by 2 bases and J by 0 bases, leaving a spacing of 8 bases between them. CDR3 length: 14 amino acids, cysteine to phenylalanine. The entry retains the CDR3 DNA only, 42 bases that are in frame from base 1. CDR1 and CDR2, per the germline V gene (reference sequence), are SGHKS and YYEKEE. The receptor was derived from a female donor with Graves disease. The sample in question was peripheral blood mononuclear cells (PBMCs), obtained when the disease was refractory, from a patient treated with antithyroid drugs. Recombination joined TRBV5-5 with TRBJ2-5; the D region possibly corresponds to TRBD1 (5 bases align). The nucleotide sequence reads as follows: TGTGCCAGCAGCTTCACGACAGACCAAGAGACCCAGTACTTC. Its product reads: CASSFTTDQETQYF.